The 26 T cell receptor beta chains listed next were all sequenced from one sample in a study of CXCR3-negative and CXCR3-positive naive CD8 T cells. Whole-study findings and limits: Compared with CXCR3-negative naive cells, CXCR3-positive naive cells showed more hydrophobic TRB CDR3s.

Their cognate antigens are unknown. UMI labels and 5' RACE were used to prepare the TRB cDNA libraries. TCRdb re-called the 5' RACE reads; one entry per CDR3 protein, DNA not given. The ten top clones account for approximately 0.27%, within a sample of roughly 140,000 distinct CDR3 sequences. What was sequenced was naive CXCR3+ CD8+ T cells from blood. This sample's subset: CD45RO-CCR7+CD27+CD95- naive CD8+ T cells expressing CXCR3 (TNR3+). Receptor source: a human donor in good health. Some clones in this sample may be carry-over from other donors' samples.

The gene calls are TRBV29-1 and TRBJ2-5. Germline loops: CDR1 SQVTM, CDR2 ANQGSEA. This CDR3 spans 11 amino acids. The CDR3 is CSVETQGTQYF.

The rearrangement joins TRBV7-9 to TRBJ2-7. This CDR3 region has 16 residues. Per the germline V gene, CDR1 is SEHNR and CDR2 is FQNEAQ (reference sequence). CDR3 sequence: CASSTSWGSEDYEQYF.

The gene calls are TRBV14 and TRBJ2-7; TCRdb returns TRBD2, unconfirmable since there is no DNA. The CDR3 loop spans 14 amino acids. Germline V gene data show CDR1 as SGHDN and CDR2 as FVKESK. CDR3 amino acids: CASSQGTGFDEQYF.

The chain carries TRBV10-3 and TRBJ2-5; TCRdb indicates TRBD2, and absent DNA this call remains unverified. The CDR3 has 12 amino acids. CDR1 and CDR2 (germline): ENHRY, SYGVKD. The CDR3 region is CATGLAGETQYF.

The chain uses TRBV7-2 and TRBJ2-3; absent DNA, TCRdb's TRBD2 call cannot be checked. This CDR3 is 18 amino acids long. Germline values: CDR1 SGHTA, CDR2 FQGNSA. The CDR3 region is CASSLGSSGGRGTDTQYF.

The chain carries TRBV29-1 and TRBJ2-7; TCRdb names TRBD1, which stays unverified in the absence of DNA. The CDR3 has 15 residues. The germline CDR1 and CDR2 sequences are SQVTM and ANQGSEA. The CDR3 protein is CSVGGTGRYTYEQYF.

The V gene is TRBV5-1, the J gene TRBJ1-1; TCRdb's D call of TRBD1 is untestable without DNA. Germline CDR1 SGHRS, CDR2 YFSETQ. This CDR3 is 15 amino acids long. This CDR3 reads CASSPGTGSLTEAFF.

The chain has TRBV2 and TRBJ2-7. This CDR3 region has 15 residues. In germline, CDR1 is SNHLY, CDR2 FYNNEI. CDR3 sequence: CASGSKASRVYEQYF.

This chain connects TRBV7-3 to TRBJ2-1. In germline, CDR1 is SGHTA, CDR2 FQGTGA. The CDR3 totals 13 residues. This CDR3 is CASSWGSYNEQFF.

V usage is TRBV5-1 and J usage is TRBJ1-2. Looked up from germline, CDR1 is SGHRS and CDR2 is YFSETQ. The CDR3 loop spans 16 amino acids. The CDR3 reads CASSLSVPGLDYGYTF.

This sequence joins TRBV13 and TRBJ1-1; absent DNA, TCRdb's TRBD1 call cannot be checked. This CDR3 contains 15 residues. Germline values: CDR1 PRHDT, CDR2 FYEKMQ (reference sequence). CDR3 region: CASSLLSGINTEAFF.

V is TRBV29-1 and J is TRBJ2-5; the D call of TRBD1 rests on TCRdb alone, since no DNA is present to check it. In germline, CDR1 is SQVTM, CDR2 ANQGSEA. CDR3 length: 14 residues. The CDR3: CSVPRTGDQETQYF.

The chain uses TRBV29-1 and TRBJ2-5; TCRdb proposes TRBD2, but this gene call is untestable without DNA. The CDR3 is 15 amino acids. Germline CDR1 SQVTM, CDR2 ANQGSEA. The CDR3 region is CSVEREVPYQETQYF.

The rearrangement links TRBV4-2 to TRBJ2-7. CDR3 length: 15 residues. The germline gives CDR1 LGHNA, CDR2 YNFKEQ. The chain's CDR3 is CASSQDPGGSDEQYF.

The V gene is TRBV10-3, the J gene TRBJ2-5; TCRdb's D call, TRBD2, is unchecked because there is no DNA. Germline V gene data show CDR1 as ENHRY and CDR2 as SYGVKD. The length of the CDR3 is 15 residues. The CDR3 sequence: CAISETSGSIETQYF.

This rearrangement joins TRBV2 to TRBJ2-1; the TCRdb D gene call, TRBD2, has no DNA to confirm it. Germline lookup yields CDR1 SNHLY and CDR2 FYNNEI. This CDR3 contains 15 residues. The CDR3 here is CASSERSGRTNEQFF. Drawing the rest from reference TRBV2 and TRBJ2-1, the complete variable domain is EPEVTQTPSHQVTQMGQEVILRCVPISNHLYFYWYRQILGQKVEFLVSFYNNEISEKSEIFDDQFSVERPDGSNFTLKIRSTKLEDSAMYFCASSERSGRTNEQFFGPGTRLTVL.

The gene calls are TRBV19 and TRBJ1-1; TCRdb indicates TRBD1, and absent DNA this call remains unverified. The germline V gene encodes CDR1 LNHDA and CDR2 SQIVND (reference sequence). CDR3 size: 14 residues. CDR3: CASSGTGRNTEAFF.

The genes are TRBV29-1 and TRBJ2-6. This CDR3 has 12 amino acids. Germline loops: CDR1 SQVTM, CDR2 ANQGSEA. The chain's CDR3 is CSHYETEHVLTF.

CDR3 in amino acids: CASSPSLAGGLSYEQYF. The J gene is TRBJ2-7, the V gene TRBV6-5; TCRdb returns TRBD2, unconfirmable since there is no DNA. The CDR3 loop spans 17 amino acids. Germline assignment: CDR1 MNHEY and CDR2 SVGAGI.

The chain employs TRBV5-1 and TRBJ2-1. The germline V gene has CDR1 SGHRS and CDR2 YFSETQ. This CDR3 comprises 13 residues. CDR3 loop: CASSLVAGREQFF.

This sequence joins TRBV10-3 and TRBJ2-1; with no DNA, the TCRdb D assignment of TRBD2 cannot be verified. The CDR3 spans 14 residues. The germline V gene has CDR1 ENHRY and CDR2 SYGVKD. The CDR3 spells CAISESGGLDEQFF.

CDR3 sequence: CASSYGGAYEQYF. This chain connects TRBV5-1 to TRBJ2-7; TCRdb names TRBD1, which stays unverified in the absence of DNA. This CDR3 region has 13 residues. Germline CDR1 SGHRS, CDR2 YFSETQ.

The CDR3 spells CSVEKWDSNNEQYF. The rearrangement joins TRBV29-1 to TRBJ2-7; TCRdb's D call of TRBD1 is untestable without DNA. The CDR3 consists of 14 residues. Germline CDR1 is SQVTM and CDR2 is ANQGSEA.

J is TRBJ1-2 and V is TRBV29-1. Germline assignment: CDR1 SQVTM and CDR2 ANQGSEA. The CDR3 runs to 13 residues. This CDR3 is CSVELPGLAGYTF.

The chain uses TRBV5-6 and TRBJ2-2; TCRdb selects TRBD2, and the lack of DNA leaves this call unchecked. Per the germline V gene, CDR1 is SGHDT and CDR2 is YYEEEE. The CDR3 contains 17 residues. The CDR3 sequence is CASSLAVGRVGNGELFF.

This CDR3 is CASSLDHGTGRSDTQYF. The chain combines TRBV11-2 with TRBJ2-3; TCRdb names TRBD1, which stays unverified in the absence of DNA. The CDR3 totals 17 residues. In germline, CDR1 is SGHAT, CDR2 FQNNGV.